This T cell receptor beta chain appears in the sequencing data of a study of CD8+ T cells in alopecia areata. Study overall: Treated patients were given oral tofacitinib, which was dosed at 5 to 10 mg twice daily.

Extraction and reverse transcription of RNA yielded cDNA as the sequencing template. This table comes from immunoSEQ multiplex PCR, and its TCRdb copy is limited to in-frame clones, with some not included. Of about 200,000 clones listed, less than 70% are singletons. Study-wide points: Expanded CD8+ clones among the top 100, as well as scalp clonality, were significantly decreased by tofacitinib.

A note on this clone: Its antigen is currently unknown. The sample contains more than one DNA sequence encoding this CDR3.

The treatment denotes: oral pan-JAK inhibitor, 5-10 mg twice daily. The length of the CDR3 is 14 residues. Trimming at V came to 2 bases and at J to 5 bases, leaving 4 bases not matched to a gene. Looked up from germline, CDR1 is GTSNPN and CDR2 is SVGIG (reference sequence). The specimen comprised CD4+ T cells sorted from blood, sampled at approximately week 50, from a patient treated with tofacitinib. V and J are TRBV30 and TRBJ1-5; 9 bases are a match to TRBD1. This TCR was sampled from a human donor with alopecia areata. The CDR3 sequence: CAWSRDRADQPQHF. For the CDR3, the DNA is TGTGCCTGGAGTCGGGACAGGGCGGATCAGCCCCAGCATTTT.